These 9 T cell receptor beta chains were sequenced from one sample in a study of blood T cell repertoires in COVID-19. Assay: immunoSEQ multiplex PCR; the TCRdb copy retains only in-frame clones and omits some. In the table there are some 200,000 clones, roughly nine tenths of which are singletons. Sequenced: PBMCs or T cells enriched from blood (not recorded which). The origin of the receptors is a young woman in a cohort exposed to, infected with or recovered from COVID-19 (not recorded which).

The chain couples TRBV5-4 to TRBJ2-3; D gene ambiguous. Germline CDR1 and CDR2: SGHNT and YYREEE (reference sequence). V was pared by 5 bases and J by 6 bases, with 16 bases between. The CDR3 loop spans 14 amino acids. CDR3 sequence reads: CASSLGEATDTQYF. As DNA, the CDR3 is TGTGCCAGCAGTCTCGGAGAGGCGACGGATACGCAGTATTTT.

This chain links TRBV9 with TRBJ2-3, with 14 bases that match TRBD2. Germline values: CDR1 SGDLS, CDR2 YYNGEE. CDR3 size: 17 residues. The V and J ends lost 2 bases and 6 bases, in that order; junction bases with no gene match: 8. The CDR3 is CASSVSGTSGRGDTQYF. CDR3 DNA sequence: TGTGCCAGCAGCGTGTCGGGGACTAGCGGGAGAGGGGATACGCAGTATTTT.

The table lists this clone with a few counts. The CDR3 DNA is TGTGCCAGCAGCCTCGGACTAGCGGGAGGGGTAAGCACCGGGGAGCTGTTTTTT. As protein: CASSLGLAGGVSTGELFF. This sequence joins TRBV9 and TRBJ2-2; TRBD2 aligns across 15 bases. V was clipped by 4 bases and J by 4 bases; unmatched bases: 8. Germline CDR1 and CDR2: SGDLS and YYNGEE. CDR3 length equals 18 residues.

V is TRBV27 and J is TRBJ2-6, with TRBD1 matching 9 bases. V dropped 7 bases and J dropped 2; count of bases not matched to a gene: 6. Germline V CDR1 and CDR2: MNHEY, SMNVEV (reference sequence). This CDR3 is built from 16 residues. The CDR3 nucleotides read TGTGCCAGCACAAGGACAGGGGAGACTGGGGCCAACGTCCTGACTTTC. This encodes CASTRTGETGANVLTF.

This sequence joins TRBV19 and TRBJ1-5; TRBD1 is a possible D gene (6 bases). Trimming pared 5 bases from V and 0 bases from J, leaving 8 bases between. The germline V gene encodes CDR1 LNHDA and CDR2 SQIVND (reference sequence). This CDR3 spans 14 amino acids. CDR3 DNA sequence: TGTGCCAGTAGTGGGACACATAGCAATCAGCCCCAGCATTTT. Encoded protein: CASSGTHSNQPQHF.

The CDR3 reads CASSQGRVTQYF. In DNA, the CDR3 is TGTGCCAGCAGCCAAGGGAGGGTTACGCAGTATTTT. V usage is TRBV14 and J usage is TRBJ2-3, with D possibly TRBD2 on 6 matching bases. V gave up 1 base and J gave up 8 bases, with 7 bases separating them. The V gene's germline CDR1 is SGHDN and CDR2 FVKESK. CDR3 size: 12 residues.

The rearrangement uses TRBV27 and TRBJ2-1; 10 nucleotides line up with TRBD1. V shed 5 bases, J shed 7 bases, and the junction held 8 bases outside the gene matches. Germline V gene sequence: CDR1 MNHEY, CDR2 SMNVEV (reference sequence). There are 15 residues in the CDR3. The CDR3 reads CASSTSRTGGNEQFF. The CDR3 DNA sequence: TGTGCCAGCAGTACCTCACGGACAGGGGGAAATGAGCAGTTCTTC.

The chain has TRBV7-8 and TRBJ1-5; 8 bases map to TRBD1. V was pared by 5 bases and J by 3 bases, with 6 bases of the junction left unmatched. From germline, CDR1 is SGHVS and CDR2 FQNEAQ. This CDR3 has 15 residues. The CDR3 sequence: CASSHRQGYNQPQHF. In nucleotides, the CDR3 is TGTGCCAGCAGCCACCGACAGGGGTACAATCAGCCCCAGCATTTT.

The V and J genes are TRBV28 and TRBJ1-5; 7 bases match TRBD1. V was clipped by 4 bases and J by 6 bases; unmatched bases: 9. CDR3 length equals 15 residues. Germline V gives CDR1 MDHEN, CDR2 SYDVKM. The CDR3 DNA reads as TGTGCCAGCAGTTCAAAGATACAGGGGTTTCAGCCCCAGCATTTT. As protein: CASSSKIQGFQPQHF.